Below are 4 T cell receptor beta chains sequenced from a single sample in a study of cytomegalovirus exposure and HLA in healthy donors. The PCR used 60 Vbeta and 13 Jbeta primers. The repertoire was sequenced with immunoSEQ multiplex PCR; TCRdb's copy has only in-frame clones and lacks some. The sample lists some 130,000 clones, around three quarters occurring once. Sequenced: PBMCs. The source of these receptors is a man between 25 and 39 years old in good health.

This clone showed up just a few times. This chain uses TRBV10-1 with TRBJ1-6; no clear D. The germline gives CDR1 WNHNN, CDR2 SYGVQD (reference sequence). This CDR3 has 13 residues. Trimming removed 10 bases at V and 7 bases at J, with 14 bases between. For the CDR3, the DNA is TGCGCCACCTCGAGTCTTTTGAATTCACCCCTCCACTTT. It codes for CATSSLLNSPLHF.

This clone occurred once. The chain has TRBV28 and TRBJ1-3, with a tentative D call TRBD1 (6 bases). V lost 5 bases, J lost 0 bases, and 11 bases lay in between. This CDR3 has 15 amino acids. The germline gives CDR1 MDHEN, CDR2 SYDVKM. The CDR3 sequence: CASSGQIISGNTIYF. The CDR3 coding sequence is TGTGCCAGCAGTGGACAGATCATCTCTGGAAACACCATATATTTT. Combining the CDR3 with reference TRBV28 and TRBJ1-3 gives the whole variable domain DVKVTQSSRYLVKRTGEKVFLECVQDMDHENMFWYRQDPGLGLRLIYFSYDVKMKEKGDIPEGYSVSREKKERFSLILESASTNQTSMYLCASSGQIISGNTIYFGEGSWLTVV.

This clone was recorded only once. V usage is TRBV7-2 and J usage is TRBJ1-1, with D possibly matching TRBD1 (6 bases). The CDR3 consists of 14 residues. Germline lookup yields CDR1 SGHTA and CDR2 FQGNSA. The V gene lost 5 bases and the J gene lost 4 bases, with 14 bases spanning the gap. The CDR3 protein is CASSPQGFRTEAFF. As DNA, the CDR3 is TGTGCCAGCAGCCCACAGGGTTTTCGCACTGAAGCTTTCTTT.

The gene calls are TRBV25-1 and TRBJ1-6, with 8 bases lining up with TRBD1. The CDR3 runs 15 residues. V lost 1 base and J lost 7; bases outside the gene matches: 3. The germline V gene has CDR1 MGHDK and CDR2 SYGVNS. The CDR3: CASSESAGGNSPLHF. CDR3 bases: TGTGCCAGCAGTGAATCAGCAGGGGGCAATTCACCCCTCCACTTT. The variable domain in full, completed from reference TRBV25-1 and TRBJ1-6, reads EADIYQTPRYLVIGTGKKITLECSQTMGHDKMYWYQQDPGMELHLIHYSYGVNSTEKGDLSSESTVSRIRTEHFPLTLESARPSHTSQYLCASSESAGGNSPLHFGNGTRLTVT.